One and the same sample provided the 5 T cell receptor beta chains below, sequenced in a study of cytomegalovirus exposure and HLA in healthy donors. PCR employed 60 Vbeta and 13 Jbeta primers. Some clones are missing from TCRdb's copy, which holds only in-frame ones; the method was immunoSEQ multiplex PCR. This table has 170,000 or so clones, around three quarters appearing once. The sequencing input was PBMCs. The source of these receptors is a woman between 50 and 59 years old in good health and CMV-seropositive.

The chain joins TRBV6-6 to TRBJ1-4; 9 bases map to TRBD1. V lost 5 bases, J lost 8 bases, and 3 bases stayed unmatched. Germline CDR1 reads MNHNY; CDR2 reads SVGAGI (reference sequence). The CDR3 sequence is 13 residues long. The CDR3 nucleotides read TGTGCCAGCAGTCACACAGGGGGCGAAAAACTGTTTTTT. It is translated as CASSHTGGEKLFF.

The chain is built from TRBV6-6 and TRBJ1-5; tentative D call: TRBD1 (6 bases). The CDR3 spans 16 residues. Germline V gene data show CDR1 as MNHNY and CDR2 as SVGAGI (reference sequence). With 0 bases removed from V and 1 base from J, the gap between germline ends came to 10 bases. The CDR3 reads CASSYSGRGSNQPQHF. The CDR3 DNA sequence: TGTGCCAGCAGTTACTCGGGCAGGGGAAGCAATCAGCCCCAGCATTTT.

The chain links TRBV9 to TRBJ1-1, with 10 bases that match TRBD1. Germline V lookup: CDR1 SGDLS, CDR2 YYNGEE. The CDR3 sequence is 16 residues long. Trimming at V came to 5 bases and at J to 2 bases, leaving 9 bases not matched to a gene. The CDR3 DNA is TGTGCCAGCAGGGAGGGGGACAGGGGTCTCAACACTGAAGCTTTCTTT. It translates to CASREGDRGLNTEAFF.

The genes are TRBV28 and TRBJ2-5; a possible D gene is TRBD1 (6 bases). CDR1 is MDHEN and CDR2 is SYDVKM in the germline V gene. V was pared by 1 base and J by 4 bases, with 10 bases between. This CDR3 comprises 14 residues. CDR3 in amino acids: CASSLSTGPETQYF. CDR3 nucleotide sequence: TGTGCCAGCAGTTTATCGACAGGTCCAGAGACCCAGTACTTC. The entire variable domain, with the rest obtained from reference TRBV28 and TRBJ2-5, is as follows: DVKVTQSSRYLVKRTGEKVFLECVQDMDHENMFWYRQDPGLGLRLIYFSYDVKMKEKGDIPEGYSVSREKKERFSLILESASTNQTSMYLCASSLSTGPETQYFGPGTRLLVL.

The chain links TRBV9 to TRBJ2-3; tentatively, D is TRBD1 (5 bases). Germline V gives CDR1 SGDLS, CDR2 YYNGEE. Trimming left V 2 bases short and J 0 bases short, with 10 bases between. The CDR3 runs 15 residues. This chain's CDR3 is CASSVRQTSTDTQYF. The CDR3 nucleotides read TGTGCCAGCAGCGTTAGACAGACTAGCACAGATACGCAGTATTTT.